This is a list of T cell receptor beta chains from one sample in a study of graft-versus-host responses after intestinal transplantation. The antigens for these receptors are not known. Clones were sequenced by immunoSEQ multiplex PCR, and TCRdb holds only the in-frame ones, with some missing. The sample lists 84,000 or so clones; over 75% were seen once. This specimen consisted of unstimulated CD8+ T cells sorted from spleen or lymph node cells, obtained before transplant. These receptor sequences come from a human donor who was the organ donor for an intestinal transplant. Each CDR3 is given with its conserved first and last residue. The order of the fields is CDR3 length, D gene, clone size, V gene, J gene, CDR3 protein, CDR3 DNA. The D gene is left open where the match is weak. Size is omitted from some rows. Given values are once, few, many or a class for expanded clones.

len: 13
d_gene: TRBD2
abundance: .
v_gene: TRBV2
j_gene: TRBJ2-7
CDR3aa: CASRTSGVYEQYF
CDR3nt: TGTGCCAGCAGGACTAGCGGAGTTTACGAGCAGTACTTC

len: 15
d_gene: TRBD1
abundance: once
v_gene: TRBV7-9
j_gene: TRBJ1-2
CDR3aa: CASSLDSGGSYGYTF
CDR3nt: TGTGCCAGCAGCTTAGATTCAGGGGGCTCTTATGGCTACACCTTC

len: 14
d_gene: TRBD1
abundance: .
v_gene: TRBV6-1
j_gene: TRBJ2-1
CDR3aa: CASVPGQVINEQFF
CDR3nt: TGTGCCAGTGTACCGGGACAGGTCATCAATGAGCAGTTCTTC

len: 20
d_gene: .
abundance: .
v_gene: TRBV12-2
j_gene: TRBJ2-3
CDR3aa: CASRHPLTSGGGESTDTQYF
CDR3nt: TGTGCAAGTCGCCACCCCCTCACTAGCGGGGGGGGAGAATCCACAGATACGCAGTATTTT

len: 14
d_gene: TRBD1
abundance: .
v_gene: TRBV5-4
j_gene: TRBJ2-7
CDR3aa: CASSLGQAYYEQYF
CDR3nt: TGTGCCAGCAGCCTCGGACAGGCCTACTACGAGCAGTACTTC

len: 15
d_gene: .
abundance: .
v_gene: TRBV27
j_gene: TRBJ2-2
CDR3aa: CASSSDSLGSGELFF
CDR3nt: TGTGCCAGCAGCTCGGACAGTTTAGGTTCCGGGGAGCTGTTTTTT

len: 13
d_gene: .
abundance: .
v_gene: TRBV4-1
j_gene: TRBJ2-3
CDR3aa: CASSQVSPDTQYF
CDR3nt: TGCGCCAGCAGCCAAGTTAGTCCGGATACGCAGTATTTT

len: 15
d_gene: TRBD1
abundance: .
v_gene: TRBV6-4
j_gene: TRBJ2-1
CDR3aa: CASSDSTGGYNEQFF
CDR3nt: TGTGCCAGCAGTGACTCGACAGGGGGCTACAATGAGCAGTTCTTC

len: 17
d_gene: TRBD1
abundance: .
v_gene: TRBV5-1
j_gene: TRBJ1-1
CDR3aa: CASSLFESGRGDTEAFF
CDR3nt: TGCGCCAGCAGCCTGTTTGAGTCGGGCAGGGGGGACACTGAAGCTTTCTTT

len: 14
d_gene: TRBD1
abundance: .
v_gene: TRBV7-9
j_gene: TRBJ2-5
CDR3aa: CASSSWGQQETQYF
CDR3nt: TGTGCCAGCAGCTCCTGGGGACAGCAAGAGACCCAGTACTTC

len: 14
d_gene: TRBD2
abundance: .
v_gene: TRBV6-5
j_gene: TRBJ2-1
CDR3aa: CASSLWRGGGEQFF
CDR3nt: TGTGCCAGCAGCTTGTGGCGGGGGGGCGGTGAGCAGTTCTTC

len: 18
d_gene: TRBD2
abundance: .
v_gene: TRBV4-1
j_gene: TRBJ2-7
CDR3aa: CASSQEGSGGRSSYEQYF
CDR3nt: TGCGCCAGCAGCCAAGAGGGTAGCGGGGGCCGGAGCTCCTACGAGCAGTACTTC

len: 17
d_gene: TRBD1
abundance: .
v_gene: TRBV4-1
j_gene: TRBJ2-5
CDR3aa: CASSQGGVWTGKETQYF
CDR3nt: TGCGCCAGCAGCCAAGGGGGGGTATGGACAGGGAAAGAGACCCAGTACTTC

len: 14
d_gene: .
abundance: .
v_gene: TRBV7-2
j_gene: TRBJ2-1
CDR3aa: CASSLLSSYNEQFF
CDR3nt: TGTGCCAGCAGCCTCCTAAGCTCCTACAATGAGCAGTTCTTC

len: 13
d_gene: TRBD1
abundance: .
v_gene: TRBV27
j_gene: TRBJ1-2
CDR3aa: CATGTGAGSSYTF
CDR3nt: TGTGCCACCGGAACAGGGGCGGGTTCCAGCTACACCTTC

len: 15
d_gene: TRBD1
abundance: .
v_gene: TRBV6-5
j_gene: TRBJ1-1
CDR3aa: CASSGTGGSVAEAFF
CDR3nt: TGTGCCAGCAGTGGGACAGGGGGCTCGGTCGCTGAAGCTTTCTTT

len: 14
d_gene: .
abundance: .
v_gene: TRBV4-1
j_gene: TRBJ2-1
CDR3aa: CASSQEMLFNEQFF
CDR3nt: TGCGCCAGCAGCCAAGAGATGCTCTTCAATGAGCAGTTCTTC

len: 15
d_gene: .
abundance: .
v_gene: TRBV9
j_gene: TRBJ2-1
CDR3aa: CASSATGLSYNEQFF
CDR3nt: TGTGCCAGCAGCGCAACAGGCCTCTCCTACAATGAGCAGTTCTTC

len: 15
d_gene: .
abundance: .
v_gene: TRBV30
j_gene: TRBJ2-1
CDR3aa: CAWGGSSGVYNEQFF
CDR3nt: TGTGCCTGGGGTGGGTCCTCAGGGGTCTACAATGAGCAGTTCTTC

len: 13
d_gene: .
abundance: .
v_gene: TRBV5-1
j_gene: TRBJ1-4
CDR3aa: CASSNGEEEKLFF
CDR3nt: TGCGCCAGCAGCAACGGGGAGGAGGAAAAACTGTTTTTT

len: 12
d_gene: .
abundance: .
v_gene: TRBV4-2
j_gene: TRBJ2-7
CDR3aa: CASSQGADEQYF
CDR3nt: TGTGCCAGCAGCCAAGGCGCCGACGAGCAGTACTTC

len: 14
d_gene: TRBD2
abundance: .
v_gene: TRBV10-3
j_gene: TRBJ2-2
CDR3aa: CAIRKGLEVGELFF
CDR3nt: TGTGCCATCAGAAAGGGACTAGAGGTCGGGGAGCTGTTTTTT

len: 14
d_gene: .
abundance: .
v_gene: TRBV13
j_gene: TRBJ2-5
CDR3aa: CASSSPGDQETQYF
CDR3nt: TGTGCCAGCAGCTCCCCGGGAGACCAAGAGACCCAGTACTTC

len: 13
d_gene: .
abundance: once
v_gene: TRBV6-1
j_gene: TRBJ1-2
CDR3aa: CASSERTVYGYTF
CDR3nt: TGTGCCAGCAGTGAAAGGACAGTTTATGGCTACACCTTC

len: 16
d_gene: TRBD2
abundance: .
v_gene: TRBV4-1
j_gene: TRBJ2-3
CDR3aa: CASSQESGGAEDTQYF
CDR3nt: TGCGCCAGCAGCCAAGAGAGCGGGGGGGCCGAAGATACGCAGTATTTT